What follows are 8 T cell receptor beta chains derived from one specimen sequenced in a study of cytomegalovirus exposure and HLA in healthy donors. The PCR was carried out with 60 Vbeta primers and 13 Jbeta primers. Here immunoSEQ multiplex PCR was the method, and the copy in TCRdb shows in-frame clones only, minus some. The sample has 200,000 to 250,000 clones, around 64% seen once; the top ten hold about 2.5%. Source material: PBMCs. The receptors derive from a man aged 40-50 years in good health and CMV-seropositive.

The table lists this clone with a few counts. The CDR3 bases are TGTGCCAGCGCAAGACAGACCTATGGCTACACCTTC. Translating gives CASARQTYGYTF. The chain is built from TRBV6-1 and TRBJ1-2; TRBD1 might be the D (5 bases). V lost 8 bases and J 4 bases, leaving 11 bases between the germline ends. The CDR3 covers 12 residues. Germline V gene lookup returns CDR1 MNHNS and CDR2 SASEGT.

This clone turned up a few times. This chain joins TRBV5-1 and TRBJ2-3, with 12 nucleotides matching TRBD1. J was trimmed by 2 bases and V by 4 bases; bases with no gene match: 5. The length of the CDR3 is 16 residues. Germline V CDR1 and CDR2: SGHRS, YFSETQ. DNA for the CDR3: TGCGCCAGCAGCGGCGGGACAGGGGGCAACACAGATACGCAGTATTTT. This codes for CASSGGTGGNTDTQYF.

The genes are TRBV19 and TRBJ2-7, with a tentative D call TRBD1 (5 bases). From germline, CDR1 is LNHDA and CDR2 SQIVND (reference sequence). The CDR3 has 15 amino acids. V gave up 3 bases and J gave up 2 bases, with 14 bases separating them. The CDR3 loop reads CASSIAGMNPYEQYF. CDR3 nucleotides: TGTGCCAGTAGTATTGCAGGGATGAACCCCTACGAGCAGTACTTC.

This chain uses TRBV9 with TRBJ2-3; TRBD2 agrees at 12 bases. CDR1 SGDLS and CDR2 YYNGEE come from the germline V gene. V was pared by 2 bases and J by 2 bases, with 3 bases of the junction left unmatched. The CDR3 spans 16 residues. The CDR3 region has the DNA TGTGCCAGCAGCGTCGGGACTAGCGGGTCCACAGATACGCAGTATTTT. Translated: CASSVGTSGSTDTQYF.

This rearrangement joins TRBV5-1 to TRBJ2-7, with 8 positions matching TRBD2. After removal of 7 bases from V and 4 bases from J, the junction contained 10 bases not matched to a gene. CDR1 and CDR2 from the germline V gene are SGHRS and YFSETQ. This CDR3 contains 14 residues. This chain's CDR3 is CASWDPGLVYEQYF. The CDR3 DNA follows: TGCGCCAGCTGGGACCCGGGACTAGTGTACGAGCAGTACTTC.

V is TRBV10-3 and J is TRBJ1-2, with 8 bases aligning to TRBD1. The trim removed 3 bases at V and 0 bases at J, leaving 6 bases unmatched. The CDR3 loop spans 16 amino acids. Germline CDR1 is ENHRY and CDR2 is SYGVKD. The CDR3 protein is CAISEYTGGTNYGYTF. The DNA for the CDR3 is TGTGCCATCAGTGAATATACAGGGGGGACTAACTATGGCTACACCTTC.

The V gene is TRBV10-1, the J gene TRBJ2-3, with 9 nucleotides matching TRBD2. The CDR3 is made up of 16 amino acids. Trimming removed 3 bases from V and 7 bases from J; junction bases left unmatched: 11. Germline V CDR1 and CDR2: WNHNN, SYGVQD (reference sequence). The CDR3 DNA is TGCGCCAGCAGTGAAGGCGGGGGGGCCCTCGGAAATACGCAGTATTTT. This codes for CASSEGGGALGNTQYF.

A few counts support this clone. The chain is built from TRBV7-6 and TRBJ2-5, with 10 nucleotides matching TRBD2. Per the germline V gene, CDR1 is SGHVS and CDR2 is FNYEAQ. There are 16 residues in the CDR3. Trimming took 6 bases from V and 5 from J; bases not matched to a gene: 12. This CDR3 is CASSDPSGGAFETQYF. DNA for the CDR3: TGTGCCAGCAGTGACCCCAGCGGGGGGGCCTTCGAGACCCAGTACTTC. Variable domain in full (rest from reference TRBV7-6 and TRBJ2-5): GAGVSQSPRYKVTKRGQDVALRCDPISGHVSLYWYRQALGQGPEFLTYFNYEAQQDKSGLPNDRFSAERPEGSISTLTIQRTEQRDSAMYRCASSDPSGGAFETQYFGPGTRLLVL.